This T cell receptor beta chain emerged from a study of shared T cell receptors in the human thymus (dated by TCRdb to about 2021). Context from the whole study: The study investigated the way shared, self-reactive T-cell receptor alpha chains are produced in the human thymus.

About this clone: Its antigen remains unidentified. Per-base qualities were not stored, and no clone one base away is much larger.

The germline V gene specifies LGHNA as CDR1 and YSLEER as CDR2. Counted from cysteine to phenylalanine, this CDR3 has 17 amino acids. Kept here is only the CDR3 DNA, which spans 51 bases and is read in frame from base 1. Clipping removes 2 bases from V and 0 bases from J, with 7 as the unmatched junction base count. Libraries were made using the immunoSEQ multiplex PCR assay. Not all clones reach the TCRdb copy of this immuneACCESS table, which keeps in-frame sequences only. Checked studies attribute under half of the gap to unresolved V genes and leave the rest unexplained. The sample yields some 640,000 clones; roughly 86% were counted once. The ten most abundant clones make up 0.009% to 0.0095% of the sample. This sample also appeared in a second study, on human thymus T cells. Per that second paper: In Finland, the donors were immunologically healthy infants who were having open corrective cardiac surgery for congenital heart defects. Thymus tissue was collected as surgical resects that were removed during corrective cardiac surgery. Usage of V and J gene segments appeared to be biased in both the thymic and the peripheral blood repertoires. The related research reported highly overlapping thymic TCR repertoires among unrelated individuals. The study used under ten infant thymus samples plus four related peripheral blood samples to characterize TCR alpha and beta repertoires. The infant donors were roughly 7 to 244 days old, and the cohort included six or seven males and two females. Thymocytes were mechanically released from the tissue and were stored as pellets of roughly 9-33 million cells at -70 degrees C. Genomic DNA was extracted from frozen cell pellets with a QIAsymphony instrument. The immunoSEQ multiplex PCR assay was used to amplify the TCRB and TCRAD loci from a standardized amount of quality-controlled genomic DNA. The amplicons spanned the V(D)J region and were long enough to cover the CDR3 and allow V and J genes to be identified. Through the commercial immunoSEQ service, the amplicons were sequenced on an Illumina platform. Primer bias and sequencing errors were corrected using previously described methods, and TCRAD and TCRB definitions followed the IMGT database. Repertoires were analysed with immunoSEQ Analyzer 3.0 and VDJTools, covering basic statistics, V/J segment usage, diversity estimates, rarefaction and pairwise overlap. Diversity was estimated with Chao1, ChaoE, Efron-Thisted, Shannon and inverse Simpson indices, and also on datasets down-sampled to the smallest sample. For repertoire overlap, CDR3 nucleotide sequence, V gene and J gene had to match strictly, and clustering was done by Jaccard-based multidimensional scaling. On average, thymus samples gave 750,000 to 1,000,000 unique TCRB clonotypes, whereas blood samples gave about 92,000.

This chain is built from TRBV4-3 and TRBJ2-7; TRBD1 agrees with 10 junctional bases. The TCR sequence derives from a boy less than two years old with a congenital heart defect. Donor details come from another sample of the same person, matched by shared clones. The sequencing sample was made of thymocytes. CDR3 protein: CASSQNGTGESSYEQYF. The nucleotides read TGCGCCAGCAGCCAAAACGGGACAGGGGAAAGCTCCTACGAGCAGTACTTC.